At least ten counts were recorded for the clone carrying this T cell receptor beta chain. The entry originates in a study of Graves' ophthalmopathy and Graves' hyperthyroidism. Germline assignment: CDR1 SGHRS and CDR2 YFSETQ. The CDR3 totals 13 residues. The ends lost 4 bases at V and 8 bases at J; junction bases unmatched: 7. As the template, RNA transcripts were used to amplify TCR beta CDR3 regions. HTBI-primed first-round RT-PCR preceded second-round multiplex PCR. TCRdb called the multiplex PCR reads again in MiXCR, with one record for every CDR3 protein. The table records hundreds of thousands of distinct CDR3 sequences, around a fifth of them present only once. Diagnoses were established from clinical symptoms, serum thyroxine, TRAb, thyroid ultrasound and orbital computed tomography.

The genes are TRBV5-1 and TRBJ1-2; 8 bases are a match to TRBD1. The TCR originated in a young woman with stable Graves' hyperthyroidism. Some clones in this sample may be carry-over from other donors' samples. Source material: peripheral blood. CDR3 DNA sequence: TGCGCCAGCAGCAATCAGGGGGCGCGGGGCTACACCTTC. Residues: CASSNQGARGYTF.